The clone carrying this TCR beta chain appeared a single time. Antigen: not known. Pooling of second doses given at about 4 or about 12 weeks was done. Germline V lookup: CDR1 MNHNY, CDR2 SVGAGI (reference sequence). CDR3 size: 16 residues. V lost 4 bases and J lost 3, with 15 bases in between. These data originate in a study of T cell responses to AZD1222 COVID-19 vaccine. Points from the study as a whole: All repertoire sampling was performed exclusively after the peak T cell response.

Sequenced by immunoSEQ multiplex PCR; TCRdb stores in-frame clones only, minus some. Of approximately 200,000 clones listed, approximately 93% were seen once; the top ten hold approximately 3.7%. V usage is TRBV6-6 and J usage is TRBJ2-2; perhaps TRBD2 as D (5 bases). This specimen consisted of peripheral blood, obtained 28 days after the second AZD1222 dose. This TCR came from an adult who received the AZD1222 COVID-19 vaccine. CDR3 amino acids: CASSWSASTYTGELFF. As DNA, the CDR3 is TGTGCCAGCAGTTGGTCGGCTAGCACGTACACCGGGGAGCTGTTTTTT.